The clone carrying this T cell receptor (beta chain) showed up many times. The ends were cut back, 5 bases at V and 4 bases at J, with 15 bases in the middle. Germline CDR1 reads SEHNR; CDR2 reads FQNEAQ (reference sequence). This CDR3 comprises 14 residues. This entry is derived from a study of Graves' ophthalmopathy and Graves' hyperthyroidism. Moderate-to-severe activity, CAS ≥3, NOSPECS ≥4 and a duration under 3 months were seen in donors with ophthalmopathy. RNA served as the template for amplifying TCR beta CDR3 regions. The first round was an RT-PCR with HTBI primers, and the second round was a multiplex PCR. TCRdb reprocessed the multiplex PCR reads with MiXCR, giving one entry per CDR3 protein. Of 300,000 to 400,000 distinct CDR3 sequences listed, 15% to 20% are singletons.

Sample: peripheral blood. The chain couples TRBV7-9 to TRBJ2-7; D may match TRBD1 or TRBD2 (6 bases each). This sequence was found in an adult man with Graves' ophthalmopathy. The CDR3 DNA reads as TGTGCCAGCAGCCGCGTCGGGGGCGCATACGAGCAGTACTTC. Amino acid sequence: CASSRVGGAYEQYF. Looking up the rest from reference TRBV7-9 and TRBJ2-7 gives the full variable domain: DTGVSQNPRHKITKRGQNVTFRCDPISEHNRLYWYRQTLGQGPEFLTYFQNEAQLEKSRLLSDRFSAERPKGSFSTLEIQRTEQGDSAMYLCASSRVGGAYEQYFGPGTRLTVT.